This TCR beta chain originates from a study of vaccination and CD4 T cells after COVID-19. Study details: Convalescent patients had positive nasal swab PCR results for SARS-CoV-2. Disease was mild in about nine and severe in one. Cultures designated as controls were supplied with a CEFX pool, an HIV-1 Nef pool, or no peptide. Study findings and constraints: Median reactive clonotypes, those recognizing SARS-CoV-2, rose from 21 to 38, not significantly.

Note on this clonotype: The antigen remains unidentified.

This CDR3 comprises 12 residues. CDR1 and CDR2 from the germline V gene are SQVTM and ANQGSEA. V lost 3 bases and J lost 10, with 15 bases in between. Researchers used the Oncomine TCR Beta short-read assay to sequence DNA from cultured CD4+ T cells. TCRdb re-called the PCR reads through MiXCR, storing one row per CDR3 protein. The sample lists 9,000 to 15,000 distinct CDR3 sequences, around 58% occurring once. Documented treatment: approximately nine-day PBMC culture with coronavirus spike peptide pools or control peptides (ViraFEST assay). The gene calls are TRBV29-1 and TRBJ1-2; D ambiguous. Source material: CD4+ T cells from blood, cultured in vitro. The receptor was derived from a human donor who had recovered from COVID-19. In nucleotides, the CDR3 is TGCAGCGTTGAGGTGGCGGCTCTCGACTACACCTTC. This sequence encodes CSVEVAALDYTF.